The subject of this entry is one T cell receptor beta chain. Which antigen it targets is not known. No per-base quality is available; no much larger clone lies one base away. The immunoSEQ Assay, a bias-controlled multiplex PCR, was used to amplify TCRbeta CDR3 regions from genomic DNA. In the source study's methods: The number of nucleated cells in each sample was estimated from the amplification of reference gene primers within the assay. To quantify the absolute abundance of each unique TCRbeta CDR3 rearrangement, sequence reads were collapsed and filtered. For each sample, productive Simpson clonality was calculated as the square root of Simpson's diversity index across productive rearrangements. Not all clones reach the TCRdb copy of this immuneACCESS table, which keeps in-frame sequences only. Checked studies attribute under half of the gap to unresolved V genes and leave the rest unexplained. V, J and clone size are taken as reported in that table, and D and trimming were inferred from the DNA itself. This sample has more than 130,000 clones in its table, and less than 85% of those were observed once. Approximately 9% of the sample lies in the top ten.

The collaborating institutions used their own protocols to collect whole blood in K2EDTA tubes. For TCRbeta analysis, collaborators shipped samples as frozen whole blood, isolated PBMCs, or DNA extracted from either of those sample types. This sample was included in a study of blood T cell repertoires in COVID-19 (dated by TCRdb to the early 2020s). Broadly, across the study: Collaborator samples came from the United States, Italy and Spain and covered acute and convalescent phases of COVID-19. The prospective study material was composed of cDNA or gDNA derived from T cells, B-cell-depleted T cells, or PBMCs. The dataset comprised deeply sampled blood TCRbeta repertoires from subjects exposed to, actively infected with, or recovered from COVID-19. The repertoires were made available in a free public database intended to serve as a resource for research on the immune response to SARS-CoV-2. The samples were drawn from the first 160 participants of the ongoing ImmuneRACE study and from over 950 subjects provided by 6 global collaborators. Nearly every sample came with metadata listing a de-identified subject ID, COVID-19 status, age in years and sex. Where available, HLA class I and class II types were obtained from metadata supplied by the sample provider rather than from assay-based typing.

What the authors observed across the whole study: The quantity of clinical and demographic metadata differed by source and by participant and was supplied without curation.

The sequence derives from a woman of 80 years or more in a cohort sampled during active or convalescent COVID-19. The sequencing input was peripheral blood.

CDR3 protein: CAIRAPGEDEQFF. The sequence in DNA is TGTGCCATCAGGGCCCCCGGGGAAGATGAGCAGTTCTTC. The chain is made from TRBV10-3 and TRBJ2-1, with TRBD2 perhaps the D gene, on 5 matching bases. Inclusive of the bounding cysteine and phenylalanine, the CDR3 is 13 residues long. This entry keeps only the CDR3 DNA: 39 bases, framed from base 1. The germline V gene yields ENHRY for CDR1 and SYGVKD for CDR2. V and J are truncated by 6 bases and 8 bases respectively, leaving an intervening sequence of 14 bases.